This entry features one TCR beta chain sequence. Its antigen is not identified. The source of the sample is a study of blood T cells in healthy people across ages. Whole-study results and caveats: Per-million-T-cell TCR beta diversity fell roughly linearly with age.

Donor samples were obtained from healthy Caucasian individuals from Russia, aged roughly 6 to 90. Through a sample-barcoded 5' primer and a J-beta primer mix, a second PCR was run for 7 to 11 cycles. In TCRdb, the 5' RACE reads were re-called with MiXCR into one record per CDR3 protein. This sample carries over 950,000 distinct CDR3 sequences, 45% to 60% of them seen once, and the ten largest clones take about 22%. Specimen: blood. The receptor's source is a woman aged 55-70 years in good health.

CDR3 coding DNA: TGTGCTGCCTGCCCAAGGGCCCTTTTCGGCTACACCTTC. Translated: CAACPRALFGYTF. V is TRBV10-3 and J is TRBJ1-2; D gene unclear. The CDR3 is 13 amino acids. Germline V CDR1 and CDR2: ENHRY, SYGVKD.